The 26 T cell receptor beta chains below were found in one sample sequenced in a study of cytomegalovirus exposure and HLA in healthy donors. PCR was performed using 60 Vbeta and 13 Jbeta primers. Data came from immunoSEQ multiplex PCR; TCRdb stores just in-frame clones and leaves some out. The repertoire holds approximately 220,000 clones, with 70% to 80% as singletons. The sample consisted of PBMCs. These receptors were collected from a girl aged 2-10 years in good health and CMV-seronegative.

The CDR3 here is CASSPGTSGLGGEQYF. The CDR3 nucleotides are TGCGCCAGCAGTCCCGGGACTAGCGGACTTGGAGGGGAGCAGTACTTC. The genes are TRBV10-2 and TRBJ2-7; 11 bases map to TRBD2. The V and J ends lost 5 bases and 7 bases, in that order; junction bases with no gene match: 13. Germline CDR1 WSHSY, CDR2 SAAADI. This CDR3 has 16 amino acids.

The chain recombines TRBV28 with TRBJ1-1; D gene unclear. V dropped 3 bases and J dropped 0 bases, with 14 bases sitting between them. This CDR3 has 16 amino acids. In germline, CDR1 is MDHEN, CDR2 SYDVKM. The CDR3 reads CASSFRDMRVNTEAFF. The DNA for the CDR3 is TGTGCCAGCAGTTTCCGGGATATGCGCGTGAACACTGAAGCTTTCTTT.

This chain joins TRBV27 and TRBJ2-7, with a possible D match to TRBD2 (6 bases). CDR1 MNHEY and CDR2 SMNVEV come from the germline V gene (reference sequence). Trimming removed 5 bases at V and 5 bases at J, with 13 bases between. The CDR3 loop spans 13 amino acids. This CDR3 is CASSVASAHEQYF. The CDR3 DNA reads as TGTGCCAGCAGTGTGGCTAGCGCCCACGAGCAGTACTTC.

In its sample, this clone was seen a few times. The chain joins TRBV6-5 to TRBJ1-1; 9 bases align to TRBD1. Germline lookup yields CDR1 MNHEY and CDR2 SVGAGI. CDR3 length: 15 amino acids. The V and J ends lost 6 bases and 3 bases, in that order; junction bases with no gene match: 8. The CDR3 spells CASSPGQGLDTEAFF. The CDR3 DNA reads TGTGCCAGCAGCCCAGGACAGGGGTTGGACACTGAAGCTTTCTTT.

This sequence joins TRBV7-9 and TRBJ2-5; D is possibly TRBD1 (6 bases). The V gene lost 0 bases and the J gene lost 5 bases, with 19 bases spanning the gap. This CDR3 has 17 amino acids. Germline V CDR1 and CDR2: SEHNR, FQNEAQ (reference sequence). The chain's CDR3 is CASSLALGIRGKETQYF. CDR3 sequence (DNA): TGTGCCAGCAGCTTAGCGCTCGGTATCAGGGGCAAGGAGACCCAGTACTTC. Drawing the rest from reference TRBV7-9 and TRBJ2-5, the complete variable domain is DTGVSQNPRHKITKRGQNVTFRCDPISEHNRLYWYRQTLGQGPEFLTYFQNEAQLEKSRLLSDRFSAERPKGSFSTLEIQRTEQGDSAMYLCASSLALGIRGKETQYFGPGTRLLVL.

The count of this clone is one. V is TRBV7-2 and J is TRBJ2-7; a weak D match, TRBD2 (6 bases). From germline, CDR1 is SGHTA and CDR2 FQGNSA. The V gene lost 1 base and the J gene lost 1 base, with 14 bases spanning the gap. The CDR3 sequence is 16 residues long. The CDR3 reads CASSLGATRTSYEQYF. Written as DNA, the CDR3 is TGTGCCAGCAGCTTAGGCGCGACTAGAACATCCTACGAGCAGTACTTC.

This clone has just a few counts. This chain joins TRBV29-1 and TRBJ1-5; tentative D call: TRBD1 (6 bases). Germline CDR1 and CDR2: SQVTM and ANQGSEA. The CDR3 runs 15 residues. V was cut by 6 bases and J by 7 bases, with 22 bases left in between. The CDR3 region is CSVRLGRGEGQPQHF. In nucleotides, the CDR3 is TGCAGCGTCAGACTCGGCAGGGGAGAAGGACAGCCCCAGCATTTT.

The DNA of the CDR3 is TGTGCCTGGAGTGTATTGGCCCCCTCAACCCGCTACGAGCAGTACTTC. Protein product: CAWSVLAPSTRYEQYF. This chain joins TRBV30 and TRBJ2-7; no firm D call. V lost 0 bases, J lost 3 bases, and 18 bases lay in between. Germline V gene lookup returns CDR1 GTSNPN and CDR2 SVGIG (reference sequence). CDR3 length: 16 residues.

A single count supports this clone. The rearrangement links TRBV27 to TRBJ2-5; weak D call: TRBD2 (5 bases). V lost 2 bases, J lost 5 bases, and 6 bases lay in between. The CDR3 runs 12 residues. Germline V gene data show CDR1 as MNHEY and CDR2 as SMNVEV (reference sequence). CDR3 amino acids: CASSLRGETQYF. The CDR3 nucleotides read TGTGCCAGCAGTTTAAGAGGGGAGACCCAGTACTTC.

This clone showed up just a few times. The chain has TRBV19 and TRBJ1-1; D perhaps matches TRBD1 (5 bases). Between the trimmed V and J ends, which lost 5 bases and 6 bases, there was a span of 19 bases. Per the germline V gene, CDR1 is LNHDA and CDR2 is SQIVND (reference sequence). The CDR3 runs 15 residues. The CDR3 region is CASSGGTSHEAEAFF. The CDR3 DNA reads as TGTGCCAGTAGTGGGGGGACTTCCCATGAGGCTGAAGCTTTCTTT.

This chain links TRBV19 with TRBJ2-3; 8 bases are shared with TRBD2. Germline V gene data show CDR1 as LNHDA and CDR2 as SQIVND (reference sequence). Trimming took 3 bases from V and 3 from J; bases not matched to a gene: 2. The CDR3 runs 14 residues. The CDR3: CASSIQRGTDTQYF. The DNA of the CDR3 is TGTGCCAGTAGTATCCAGCGGGGGACAGATACGCAGTATTTT.

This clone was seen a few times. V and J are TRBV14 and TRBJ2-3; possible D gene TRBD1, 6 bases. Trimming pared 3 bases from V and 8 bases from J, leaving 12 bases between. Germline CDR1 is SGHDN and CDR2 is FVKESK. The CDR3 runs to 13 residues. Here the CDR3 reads CASSQAQGPTQYF. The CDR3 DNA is TGTGCCAGCAGCCAGGCGCAGGGGCCTACGCAGTATTTT.

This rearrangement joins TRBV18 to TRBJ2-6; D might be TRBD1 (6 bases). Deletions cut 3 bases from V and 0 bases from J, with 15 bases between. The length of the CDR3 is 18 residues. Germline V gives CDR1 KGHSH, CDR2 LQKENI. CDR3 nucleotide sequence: TGTGCCAGCTCACCGGTACAGGGTCCCCTCTCTGGGGCCAACGTCCTGACTTTC. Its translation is CASSPVQGPLSGANVLTF.

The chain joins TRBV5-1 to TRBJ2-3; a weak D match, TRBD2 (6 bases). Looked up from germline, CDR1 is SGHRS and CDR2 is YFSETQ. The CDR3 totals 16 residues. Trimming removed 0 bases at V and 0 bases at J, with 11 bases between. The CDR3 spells CASSLAPGTSTDTQYF. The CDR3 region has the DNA TGCGCCAGCAGCTTGGCCCCGGGGACTAGCACAGATACGCAGTATTTT. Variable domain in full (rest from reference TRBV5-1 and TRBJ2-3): KAGVTQTPRYLIKTRGQQVTLSCSPISGHRSVSWYQQTPGQGLQFLFEYFSETQRNKGNFPGRFSGRQFSNSRSEMNVSTLELGDSALYLCASSLAPGTSTDTQYFGPGTRLTVL.

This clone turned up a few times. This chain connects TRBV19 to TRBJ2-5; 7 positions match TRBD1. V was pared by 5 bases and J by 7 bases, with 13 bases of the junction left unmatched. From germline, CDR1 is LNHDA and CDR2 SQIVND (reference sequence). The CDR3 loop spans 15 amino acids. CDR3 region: CASSDYRGLGGTQYF. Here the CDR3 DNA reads TGTGCCAGTAGTGATTACAGGGGATTGGGCGGGACCCAGTACTTC.

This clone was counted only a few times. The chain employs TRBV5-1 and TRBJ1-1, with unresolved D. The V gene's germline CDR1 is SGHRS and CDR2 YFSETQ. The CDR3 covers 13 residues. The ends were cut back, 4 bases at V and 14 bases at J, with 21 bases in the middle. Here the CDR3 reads CASSEDRALGGFF. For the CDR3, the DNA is TGCGCCAGCAGCGAGGACCGGGCCTTAGGAGGGTTCTTT.

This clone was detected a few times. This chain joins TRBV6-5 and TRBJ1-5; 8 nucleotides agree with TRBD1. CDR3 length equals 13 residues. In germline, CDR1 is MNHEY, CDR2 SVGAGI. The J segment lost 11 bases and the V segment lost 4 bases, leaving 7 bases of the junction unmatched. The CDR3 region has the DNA TGTGCCAGCAGTTCCGGACAGGGCGGGGCCCAGCATTTT. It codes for CASSSGQGGAQHF.

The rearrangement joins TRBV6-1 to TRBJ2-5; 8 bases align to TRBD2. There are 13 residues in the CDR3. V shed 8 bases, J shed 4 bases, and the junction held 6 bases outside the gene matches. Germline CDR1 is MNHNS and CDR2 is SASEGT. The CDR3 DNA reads TGTGCCAGCCACATGGCGGGAGGAGAGACCCAGTACTTC. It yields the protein CASHMAGGETQYF.

CDR3 sequence reads: CASSLRTSGNNEQFF. In DNA form, the CDR3 reads TGCGCCAGCAGCCTACGGACTAGCGGTAACAATGAGCAGTTCTTC. This chain joins TRBV4-1 and TRBJ2-1, with TRBD2 matching over 10 bases. The germline V gene encodes CDR1 MGHRA and CDR2 YSYEKL. The CDR3 contains 15 residues. V trimming: 4 bases; J trimming: 5 bases; junction bases outside the gene matches: 5.

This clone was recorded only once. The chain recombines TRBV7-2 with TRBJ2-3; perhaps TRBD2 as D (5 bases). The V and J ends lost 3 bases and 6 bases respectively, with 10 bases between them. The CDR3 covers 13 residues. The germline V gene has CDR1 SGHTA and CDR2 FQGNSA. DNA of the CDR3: TGTGCCAGCAGCTTCTTAGCGTCGGATACGCAGTATTTT. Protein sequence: CASSFLASDTQYF. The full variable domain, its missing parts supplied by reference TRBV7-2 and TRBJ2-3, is GAGVSQSPSNKVTEKGKDVELRCDPISGHTALYWYRQSLGQGLEFLIYFQGNSAPDKSGLPSDRFSAERTGGSVSTLTIQRTQQEDSAVYLCASSFLASDTQYFGPGTRLTVL.

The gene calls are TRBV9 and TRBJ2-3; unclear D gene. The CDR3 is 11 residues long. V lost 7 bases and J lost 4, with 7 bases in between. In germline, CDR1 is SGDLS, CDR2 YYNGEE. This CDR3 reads CASGISDTQYF. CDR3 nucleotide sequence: TGTGCCAGCGGCATCTCAGATACGCAGTATTTT.

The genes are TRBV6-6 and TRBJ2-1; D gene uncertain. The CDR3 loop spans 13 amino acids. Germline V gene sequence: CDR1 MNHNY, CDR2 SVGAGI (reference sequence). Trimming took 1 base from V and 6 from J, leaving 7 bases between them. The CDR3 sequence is CASSYFNGNEQFF. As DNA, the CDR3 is TGTGCCAGCAGTTACTTTAACGGCAATGAGCAGTTCTTC.

CDR3 amino acids: CASSLGTGSLNTEAFF. The CDR3 DNA is TGCGCCAGCAGCTTGGGGACAGGGAGTTTGAACACTGAAGCTTTCTTT. The chain uses TRBV5-1 and TRBJ1-1; the match to TRBD1 covers 8 bases. Germline trimming cut 0 bases from V and 0 bases from J; bases unmatched to any gene: 4. CDR3 length equals 16 residues. Germline V CDR1 and CDR2: SGHRS, YFSETQ.

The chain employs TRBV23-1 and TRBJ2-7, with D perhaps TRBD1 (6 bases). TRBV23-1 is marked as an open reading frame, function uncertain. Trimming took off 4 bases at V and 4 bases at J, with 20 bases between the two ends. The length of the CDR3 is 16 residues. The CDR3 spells CASSPRPSRGIYEQYF. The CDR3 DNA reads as TGCGCCAGCAGTCCTCGACCCTCAAGGGGGATATACGAGCAGTACTTC.

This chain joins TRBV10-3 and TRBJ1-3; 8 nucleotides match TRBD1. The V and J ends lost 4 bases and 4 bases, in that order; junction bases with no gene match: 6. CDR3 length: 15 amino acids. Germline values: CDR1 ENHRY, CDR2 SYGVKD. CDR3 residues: CAISVDRVAGNTIYF. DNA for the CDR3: TGTGCCATCAGTGTGGACAGGGTAGCCGGAAACACCATATATTTT.

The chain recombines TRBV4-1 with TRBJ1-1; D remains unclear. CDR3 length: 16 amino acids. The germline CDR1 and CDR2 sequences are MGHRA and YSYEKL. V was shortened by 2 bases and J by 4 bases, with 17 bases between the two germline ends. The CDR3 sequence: CASSQTSAGSGTEAFF. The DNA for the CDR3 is TGCGCCAGCAGCCAAACCTCTGCGGGGTCAGGCACTGAAGCTTTCTTT.